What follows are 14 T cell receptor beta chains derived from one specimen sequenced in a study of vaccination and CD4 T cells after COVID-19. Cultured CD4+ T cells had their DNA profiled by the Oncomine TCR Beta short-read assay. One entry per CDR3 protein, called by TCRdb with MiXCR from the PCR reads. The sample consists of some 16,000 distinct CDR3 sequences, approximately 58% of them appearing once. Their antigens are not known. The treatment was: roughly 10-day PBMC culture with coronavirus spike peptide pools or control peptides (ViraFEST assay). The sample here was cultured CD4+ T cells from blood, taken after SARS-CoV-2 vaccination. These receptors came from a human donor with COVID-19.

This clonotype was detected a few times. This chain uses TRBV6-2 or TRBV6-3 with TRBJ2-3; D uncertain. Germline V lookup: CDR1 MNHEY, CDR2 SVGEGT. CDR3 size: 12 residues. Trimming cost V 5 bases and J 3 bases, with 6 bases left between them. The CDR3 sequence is CASSRITDTQYF. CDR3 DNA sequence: TGTGCCAGCAGTCGAATAACAGATACGCAGTATTTT.

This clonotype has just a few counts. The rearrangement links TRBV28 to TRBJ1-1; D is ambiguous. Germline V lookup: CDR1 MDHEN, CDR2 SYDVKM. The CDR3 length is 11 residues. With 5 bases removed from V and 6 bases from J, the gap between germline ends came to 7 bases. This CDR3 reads CASSNQAEAFF. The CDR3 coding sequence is TGTGCCAGCAGTAATCAGGCTGAAGCTTTCTTT.

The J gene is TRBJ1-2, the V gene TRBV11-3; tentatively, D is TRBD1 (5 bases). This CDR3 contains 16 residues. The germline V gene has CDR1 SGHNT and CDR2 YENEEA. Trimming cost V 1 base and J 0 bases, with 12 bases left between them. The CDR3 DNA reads TGTGCCAGCAGCTTAGTCCTGGGACCTACTAACTATGGCTACACCTTC. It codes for CASSLVLGPTNYGYTF.

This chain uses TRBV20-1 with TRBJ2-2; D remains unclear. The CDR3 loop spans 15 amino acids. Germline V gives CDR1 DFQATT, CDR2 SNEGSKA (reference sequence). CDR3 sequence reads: CSGAQLRGNTGELFF. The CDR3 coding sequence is TGCAGCGGAGCCCAACTCCGAGGGAACACCGGGGAGCTGTTTTTT.

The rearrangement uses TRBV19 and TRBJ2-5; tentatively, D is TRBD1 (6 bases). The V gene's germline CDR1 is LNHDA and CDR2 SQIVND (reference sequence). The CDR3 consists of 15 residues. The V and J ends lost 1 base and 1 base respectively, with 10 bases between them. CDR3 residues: CASSIVQGTQETQYF. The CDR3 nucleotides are TGTGCCAGTAGTATAGTGCAGGGGACCCAAGAGACCCAGTACTTC.

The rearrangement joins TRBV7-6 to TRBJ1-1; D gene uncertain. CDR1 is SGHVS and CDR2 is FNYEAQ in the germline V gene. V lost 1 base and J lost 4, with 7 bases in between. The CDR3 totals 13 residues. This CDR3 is CASSLGGGTEAFF. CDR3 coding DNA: TGTGCCAGCAGCTTAGGGGGTGGCACTGAAGCTTTCTTT.

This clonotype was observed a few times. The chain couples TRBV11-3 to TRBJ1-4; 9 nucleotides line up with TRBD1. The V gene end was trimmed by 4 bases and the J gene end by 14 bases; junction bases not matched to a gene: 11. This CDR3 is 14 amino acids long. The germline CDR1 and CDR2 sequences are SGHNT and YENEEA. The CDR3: CASSSDRTGEPLFF. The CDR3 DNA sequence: TGTGCCAGCAGCTCCGACAGGACAGGGGAGCCGCTGTTTTTT.

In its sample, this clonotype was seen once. CDR3 sequence reads: CASSGTDSNQPQHF. CDR3 coding DNA: TGTGCCAGCTCAGGCACGGATAGCAATCAGCCCCAGCATTTT. The V and J genes are TRBV18 and TRBJ1-5; no clear D gene. CDR3 length: 14 amino acids. Trimming cost V 5 bases and J 0 bases, with 8 bases left between them. Germline V lookup: CDR1 KGHSH, CDR2 LQKENI.

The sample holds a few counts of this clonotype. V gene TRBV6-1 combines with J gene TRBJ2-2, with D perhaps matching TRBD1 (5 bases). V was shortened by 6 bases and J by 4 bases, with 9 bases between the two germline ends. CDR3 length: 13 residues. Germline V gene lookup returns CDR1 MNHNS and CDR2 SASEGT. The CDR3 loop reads CASRSDTTGELFF. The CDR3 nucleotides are TGTGCCAGCAGATCGGACACCACCGGGGAGCTGTTTTTT.

The CDR3 region has the DNA TGTGCCAGCAGCCGACAGGGGGCAAATTCACCCCTCCACTTT. Residues: CASSRQGANSPLHF. The chain recombines TRBV27 with TRBJ1-6; 10 nucleotides align to TRBD1. The junction had 3 bases not matched to a gene; V was cut back by 6 bases and J by 7 bases. The germline V gene has CDR1 MNHEY and CDR2 SMNVEV (reference sequence). This CDR3 region has 14 residues.

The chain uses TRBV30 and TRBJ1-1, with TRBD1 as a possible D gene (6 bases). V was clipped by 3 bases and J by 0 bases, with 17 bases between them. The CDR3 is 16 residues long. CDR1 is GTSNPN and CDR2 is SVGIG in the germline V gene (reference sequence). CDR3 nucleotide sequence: TGTGCCTGGAGCCCCGGGGGCATCAGGGTGAACACTGAAGCTTTCTTT. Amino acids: CAWSPGGIRVNTEAFF.

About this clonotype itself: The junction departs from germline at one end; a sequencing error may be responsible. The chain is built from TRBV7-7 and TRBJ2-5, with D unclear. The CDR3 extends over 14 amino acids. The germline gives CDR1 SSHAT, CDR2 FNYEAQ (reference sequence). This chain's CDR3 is CASSPARFKETQYF. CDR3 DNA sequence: TGTGCTAGCAGCCCCGCCCGATTCAAAGAGACCCAGTACTTC.

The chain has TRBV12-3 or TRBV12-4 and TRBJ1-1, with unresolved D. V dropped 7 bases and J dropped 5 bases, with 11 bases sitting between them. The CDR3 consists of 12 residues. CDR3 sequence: CASTGSRTEAFF. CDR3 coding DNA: TGTGCCAGCACGGGGTCAAGGACTGAAGCTTTCTTT.

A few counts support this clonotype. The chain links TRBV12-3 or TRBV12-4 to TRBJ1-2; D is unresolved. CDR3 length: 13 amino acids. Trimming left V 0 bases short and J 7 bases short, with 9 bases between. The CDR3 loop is CASSLARWGGYTF. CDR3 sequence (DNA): TGTGCCAGCAGTTTAGCCCGGTGGGGTGGCTACACCTTC.